These T cell receptor beta chains were read from a single sample in a study of tumor-infiltrating lymphocytes in localized non-small cell lung cancer. The table came from immunoSEQ multiplex PCR; TCRdb's copy has only in-frame clones and leaves some out. Of 9,000 to 15,000 clones listed, 75% to 80% were seen once; the top ten hold about a sixth. The sample taken for sequencing was uninvolved lung tissue not adjacent to the tumor. The receptor set was obtained from a human donor with non-small cell lung cancer. CDR3s include the opening cysteine and the closing phenylalanine or tryptophan. The D gene is left open where the match is weak. Clone size is shown for a subset of rows, as once, few, many or a class of expanded clone.

J gene | V gene | D gene | clone size | CDR3 protein | CDR3 DNA
TRBJ2-7 | TRBV5-1 | NA | NA | CASSLVLPPDEQYF | TGCGCCAGCAGCTTGGTACTGCCCCCGGACGAGCAGTACTTC
TRBJ1-2 | TRBV4-1 | TRBD1 | NA | CASSPDRANYGYTF | TGCGCCAGCAGCCCGGACAGGGCTAACTATGGCTACACCTTC
TRBJ1-2 | TRBV5-1 | NA | NA | CASSQRGGAGEYGYTF | TGCGCCAGCAGCCAGAGGGGAGGTGCCGGCGAGTATGGCTACACCTTC
TRBJ1-5 | TRBV4-3 | NA | few | CASSQEGGAPQPQHF | TGCGCCAGCAGCCAAGAGGGGGGGGCGCCTCAGCCCCAGCATTTT
TRBJ2-3 | TRBV5-4 | NA | NA | CASSEDYRAPTQYF | TGTGCCAGCAGCGAAGACTACCGCGCCCCTACGCAGTATTTT
TRBJ2-7 | TRBV6-5 | TRBD1 | once | CASSDRMSSYEQYF | TGTGCCAGCTCGGACAGGATGAGCTCCTACGAGCAGTACTTC
TRBJ1-4 | TRBV29-1 | NA | NA | CSVVSGNEKLFF | TGCAGCGTTGTATCCGGTAATGAAAAACTGTTTTTT
TRBJ2-3 | TRBV7-9 | TRBD1 | NA | CASSPAGTDNTDTQYF | TGTGCCAGCAGCCCCGCCGGGACAGACAACACAGATACGCAGTATTTT
TRBJ1-1 | TRBV28 | NA | NA | CASSLQRVGTEAFF | TGTGCCAGCAGTTTACAGCGAGTAGGAACTGAAGCTTTCTTT
TRBJ2-5 | TRBV4-3 | NA | few | CASSQAGQQETQYF | TGCGCCAGCAGCCAAGCGGGGCAGCAAGAGACCCAGTACTTC
TRBJ1-3 | TRBV11-2 | NA | NA | CASSPQGSGNTIYF | TGTGCCAGCAGCCCACAGGGATCTGGAAACACCATATATTTT
TRBJ1-1 | TRBV30 | NA | NA | CAWTKALGTEAFF | TGTGCCTGGACGAAAGCTCTGGGCACTGAAGCTTTCTTT
TRBJ1-5 | TRBV6-5 | NA | NA | CASSYSSSQGPQHF | TGTGCCAGCAGTTACTCGTCGTCCCAGGGGCCCCAGCATTTT
TRBJ1-1 | TRBV10-3 | NA | NA | CAISGEITVGGAFF | TGTGCCATCAGTGGCGAAATCACGGTCGGTGGAGCTTTCTTT
TRBJ2-7 | TRBV6-5 | NA | NA | CASSGEAYEQYF | TGTGCCAGCAGCGGTGAGGCCTACGAGCAGTACTTC
TRBJ1-3 | TRBV28 | NA | NA | CATISNIHSGNTIYF | TGTGCCACCATTTCGAATATACACTCTGGAAACACCATATATTTT